This TCR beta chain emerged from a study of beta chain features in type 1 diabetes. About the research overall: There was similarity between patients and healthy donors in age, gender and cell yields.

The CDR3 sequence is 19 residues long. The V and J ends lost 4 bases and 6 bases respectively, with 25 bases between them. Germline CDR1 reads SGHAT; CDR2 reads FQNNGV. Since all of the isolated RNA was reverse transcribed, expressed TCRB transcripts were what got sequenced. Assay: immunoSEQ multiplex PCR; the TCRdb copy retains only in-frame clones and omits some. The sample has around 500,000 clones, roughly 10% seen once. This clone has only a few counts. Sequencing used naive CD4+ T cells from blood. The chain uses TRBV11-2 and TRBJ2-6; D is possibly TRBD1 (6 bases). The TCR sequence derives from a young woman in good health. The CDR3: CASSSPRTADWMSANVLTF. CDR3 sequence (DNA): TGTGCCAGCAGCTCACCTAGGACAGCGGATTGGATGTCGGCCAACGTCCTGACTTTC. The full variable domain, rest sourced from reference TRBV11-2 and TRBJ2-6, is EAGVAQSPRYKIIEKRQSVAFWCNPISGHATLYWYQQILGQGPKLLIQFQNNGVVDDSQLPKDRFSAERLKGVDSTLKIQPAKLEDSAVYLCASSSPRTADWMSANVLTFGAGSRLTVL.